This T cell receptor (beta chain) derives from a study of response to subunit inactivated influenza vaccine. Regarding the study as a whole: Each seasonal flu vaccination may recruit only limited new T cells, authors suggested.

Worth noting for this clonotype: What it binds is unknown.

Germline loops: CDR1 SGHAT, CDR2 FQNNGV. Trimming removed 1 base from V and 5 bases from J, with 17 bases in between. The CDR3 loop spans 16 amino acids. MiXCR, applied by TCRdb to the RT-PCR reads, yields one record per CDR3 protein. Of about 700,000 distinct CDR3 sequences in the sample, approximately 15% were seen once. The sample in question was PBMCs from blood, obtained 14 to 15 days before vaccination. The receptor's source is a man between 50 and 59 years old who received an inactivated influenza vaccine. V usage is TRBV11-2 and J usage is TRBJ2-5, with D tentatively TRBD2 (6 bases). The CDR3 here is CASSLVGGSEGETQYF. CDR3 nucleotide sequence: TGTGCCAGCAGCTTAGTAGGAGGGAGCGAGGGTGAGACCCAGTACTTC.